The 11 T cell receptor beta chains given below trace back to one sample, sequenced in a study of CD4 T cell repertoires in COVID-19. Profiled with immunoSEQ multiplex PCR; TCRdb holds only in-frame clones, not every one. In the table there are 70,000 to 95,000 clones, around four fifths of which are singletons. This specimen consisted of CD4+ T cells from peripheral blood, obtained after recovery from COVID-19. The source is a human donor who had COVID-19.

The chain has TRBV21-1 and TRBJ1-1. TRBV21-1 has pseudogene status. The CDR3 is 14 residues long. CDR3 DNA: TGTGCCAGCACAGACCAGAAACTGAACACTGAAGCTTTCTTT. Translating gives CASTDQKLNTEAFF.

In this sample, this clone turned up a few times. V usage is TRBV7-9 and J usage is TRBJ1-5; D is uncertain. V shed 1 base and J shed 3 bases, with 16 bases lying between them. CDR1 and CDR2 (germline): SEHNR, FQNEAQ (reference sequence). There are 17 residues in the CDR3. The DNA for the CDR3 is TGTGCCAGCAGCTTAGGCGCGGCACAGCTATACAATCAGCCCCAGCATTTT. Translation: CASSLGAAQLYNQPQHF. The full variable domain, in which reference TRBV7-9 and TRBJ1-5 provide the parts outside the CDR3, is DTGVSQNPRHKITKRGQNVTFRCDPISEHNRLYWYRQTLGQGPEFLTYFQNEAQLEKSRLLSDRFSAERPKGSFSTLEIQRTEQGDSAMYLCASSLGAAQLYNQPQHFGDGTRLSIL.

The rearrangement joins TRBV24-1 to TRBJ1-2; D remains ambiguous. Germline lookup yields CDR1 KGHDR and CDR2 SFDVKD. The CDR3 covers 14 residues. V gave up 6 bases and J gave up 2 bases, with 12 bases separating them. The CDR3 loop reads CATSRWARNYGYTF. DNA of the CDR3: TGTGCCACCAGTCGGTGGGCGCGGAACTATGGCTACACCTTC.

The rearrangement joins TRBV18 to TRBJ1-2; D ambiguous. Trimming removed 3 bases at V and 8 bases at J, with 16 bases between. CDR3 length: 14 residues. Per germline, CDR1 KGHSH and CDR2 LQKENI. CDR3 region: CASSPSGNKSGYTF. The CDR3 DNA is TGTGCCAGCTCACCGTCCGGGAACAAGAGCGGCTACACCTTC.

This chain connects TRBV11-2 to TRBJ1-2; no clear D. Per germline, CDR1 SGHAT and CDR2 FQNNGV. Trimming removed 1 base at V and 1 base at J, with 7 bases between. The CDR3 has 14 amino acids. CDR3 sequence: CASSLGSINYGYTF. The CDR3 bases are TGTGCCAGCAGCTTAGGTTCGATTAACTATGGCTACACCTTC.

V is TRBV19 and J is TRBJ2-7; D not certain. The germline V and J ends were trimmed by 2 bases and 7 bases, with 9 bases remaining between them. The CDR3 is made up of 12 amino acids. The V gene's germline CDR1 is LNHDA and CDR2 SQIVND (reference sequence). Written as DNA, the CDR3 is TGTGCCAGTAGTATACGCGGAGAAGAGCAGTACTTC. It yields the protein CASSIRGEEQYF.

The CDR3, as DNA: TGTGCCAGCAGCTTAGGGCGGCTTAATGAAAAACTGTTTTTT. It is translated as CASSLGRLNEKLFF. This sequence joins TRBV7-8 and TRBJ1-4, with no clear D. V lost 1 base and J 4 bases, leaving 7 bases between the germline ends. Per the germline V gene, CDR1 is SGHVS and CDR2 is FQNEAQ. The CDR3 totals 14 residues.

The V call is TRBV29-1, the J call TRBJ2-2; D may be TRBD1 or TRBD2 (5 bases each). With 7 bases removed from V and 0 bases from J, the gap between germline ends came to 12 bases. The CDR3 has 14 residues. Per germline, CDR1 SQVTM and CDR2 ANQGSEA. The CDR3 is CSADGATNTGELFF. For the CDR3, the DNA is TGCAGCGCCGACGGGGCTACGAACACCGGGGAGCTGTTTTTT.

The genes are TRBV28 and TRBJ1-2; TRBD1 aligns across 8 bases. CDR1 MDHEN and CDR2 SYDVKM come from the germline V gene. V was pared by 5 bases and J by 10 bases, with 6 bases of the junction left unmatched. The CDR3 covers 12 residues. Written as DNA, the CDR3 is TGTGCCAGCAGTGGGGACAGGACTTCCTACACCTTC. Protein: CASSGDRTSYTF.

This chain uses TRBV19 with TRBJ2-3; 12 bases match TRBD1. V trimming: 6 bases; J trimming: 5 bases; junction bases outside the gene matches: 6. Germline loops: CDR1 LNHDA, CDR2 SQIVND (reference sequence). This CDR3 is 15 amino acids long. CDR3 in amino acids: CASRKGQGALDTQYF. The CDR3 bases are TGTGCCAGTAGGAAGGGACAGGGGGCCCTAGATACGCAGTATTTT.

The chain joins TRBV11-2 to TRBJ1-1, with 7 bases identical to TRBD1. CDR1 SGHAT and CDR2 FQNNGV come from the germline V gene. J gave up 0 bases and V 1 base, and 8 bases lay outside the gene matches. The CDR3 contains 17 residues. This CDR3 reads CASSLGAGGMLNTEAFF. Here the CDR3 DNA reads TGTGCCAGCAGCTTAGGTGCAGGGGGGATGCTGAACACTGAAGCTTTCTTT.